Sequencing of this T cell receptor beta chain was carried out in a study of early T cells in non-severe SARS-CoV-2 infection. General study results and limits: Sequences matched to VDJdb favored anti-spike CD8 responses, while private and CD4 specificities were missed.

This clonotype was counted at least ten times. The antigen is unknown. cDNA molecules, individually, were tagged with unique molecular identifiers. In TCRdb, the 5' RACE reads were re-called with MiXCR into one record per CDR3 protein. The top ten hold less than 12% of the sample, which has some 38,000 distinct CDR3 sequences, about 3.9% seen once. The TCR comes from an adult who was a healthcare worker with PCR-confirmed SARS-CoV-2 infection or an uninfected control (not recorded which). The specimen was whole blood.

CDR3 DNA: TGTGCCAGCAGCTTAAGCCAGGGGCGAGTAAACACTGAAGCTTTCTTT. It translates to CASSLSQGRVNTEAFF. This chain connects TRBV11-2 to TRBJ1-1, with D perhaps TRBD1 (6 bases). The CDR3 covers 16 residues. CDR1 SGHAT and CDR2 FQNNGV come from the germline V gene. Trimming cost V 2 bases and J 2 bases, with 15 bases left between them. Full variable domain (missing parts from reference TRBV11-2 and TRBJ1-1): EAGVAQSPRYKIIEKRQSVAFWCNPISGHATLYWYQQILGQGPKLLIQFQNNGVVDDSQLPKDRFSAERLKGVDSTLKIQPAKLEDSAVYLCASSLSQGRVNTEAFFGQGTRLTVV.